This TCR beta chain derives from a study of shared clonotypes between healthy human individuals. Study-wide findings and caveats: Larger estimated richness was generally seen in naive subsets than in memory subsets. The study sampled only blood, and tissue repertoires likely differ.

Points on this clone: No antigen is known for it.

V shed 3 bases, J shed 2 bases, and the junction held 8 bases outside the gene matches. The germline gives CDR1 MNHEY, CDR2 SMNVEV (reference sequence). The CDR3 length is 17 residues. Several immunoSEQ plates received, in even portions, the genomic DNA of each subset. Using immunoSEQ multiplex PCR, the repertoire was profiled, and TCRdb retains in-frame clones only, with some absent. The table includes a few million clones, 85% to 95% detected once. The sample consisted of naive CD4+ T cells from PBMCs. Subset indicated: CD45RA+ positively selected. This chain joins TRBV27 and TRBJ1-3, with 9 bases matching TRBD1. The origin of this receptor is a man between 18 and 29 years old in good health. Some clones in this sample may be carry-over from other donors' samples. The CDR3 loop reads CASSLGTGLPPGNTIYF. The CDR3 DNA reads as TGTGCCAGCAGTTTGGGGACAGGGCTCCCTCCTGGAAACACCATATATTTT.